These T cell receptor beta chains were read from a single sample in a study of T cell repertoires in cytomegalovirus infection. Via MiXCR, TCRdb re-called the reads, giving one row per CDR3 protein. Among 150,000 or so distinct CDR3 sequences listed, 20% to 25% were seen once. What was sequenced was PBMCs. The receptors were gathered from a human donor in good health (CMV status not recorded). Some clones in this sample may be carry-over from other donors' samples. CDR3s include the opening cysteine and the closing phenylalanine or tryptophan. Fields, in order: CDR3 protein, CDR3 DNA, D gene, V gene, J gene, clone size. D genes are given only for firm matches. Size is omitted from some rows. Given values are once, few, many or a class for expanded clones.

CANSFSGEQFF	TGTGCCAACAGTTTTTCGGGTGAGCAGTTCTTC	-	TRBV28	TRBJ2-1	-
CASSTELAGSYNEQFF	TGCGCCAGCAGCACGGAACTAGCGGGCTCCTACAATGAGCAGTTCTTC	TRBD2	TRBV5-1	TRBJ2-1	-
CASIPPLAANTGELFF	TGTGCCAGTATTCCTCCTCTAGCAGCGAACACCGGGGAGCTGTTTTTT	-	TRBV19	TRBJ2-2	few
CASSLRGFVGAEDSPLHF	TGTGCCAGCAGTTTAAGGGGATTCGTGGGGGCTGAGGATTCACCCCTCCACTTT	-	TRBV27	TRBJ1-6	-
CSVEGLAIGVSYNEQFF	TGCAGCGTTGAAGGACTAGCGATAGGAGTCTCCTACAATGAGCAGTTCTTC	TRBD2	TRBV29-1	TRBJ2-1	few
CASSLGGDGYTF	TGTGCCAGCAGCTTAGGGGGTGATGGCTACACCTTC	-	TRBV7-8	TRBJ1-2	few
CASRSTGAGFWNEQFF	TGTGCCAGCAGGAGCACAGGGGCGGGATTTTGGAATGAGCAGTTCTTC	-	TRBV11-2	TRBJ2-1	-
CATIEGEPLNQPQHF	TGTGCCACCATCGAAGGGGAACCCCTCAATCAGCCCCAGCATTTT	-	TRBV28	TRBJ1-5	many
CASSVSSYTQYF	TGTGCCAGCAGTGTGAGCTCCTATACGCAGTATTTT	-	TRBV14	TRBJ2-3	-
CASSYSSRGRMETQYF	TGTGCCAGCAGTTACTCATCTCGCGGGAGGATGGAGACCCAGTACTTC	TRBD2	TRBV6-5	TRBJ2-5	-
CASQSGGSYEQYF	TGTGCCAGCCAAAGCGGGGGCTCCTACGAGCAGTACTTC	TRBD2	TRBV28	TRBJ2-7	-
CASTPLGSSGNTIYF	TGTGCCAGCACCCCGTTGGGGAGCTCTGGAAACACCATATATTTT	-	TRBV28	TRBJ1-3	many
CASSSGLAGGGGEQFF	TGTGCCAGCAGCTCGGGACTAGCGGGGGGGGGTGGTGAGCAGTTCTTC	TRBD2	TRBV7-2	TRBJ2-1	few
CASSLVATSGTTSSYEQYF	TGTGCCAGCAGCTTAGTGGCGACTAGCGGGACCACTAGCTCCTACGAGCAGTACTTC	TRBD2	TRBV7-2	TRBJ2-7	-
CASSLVWGTGTEAFF	TGTGCCAGCAGCTTAGTTTGGGGTACCGGGACTGAAGCTTTCTTT	-	TRBV7-2	TRBJ1-1	many
CASRDRVLNEQFF	TGTGCCAGCCGGGACAGGGTTTTGAATGAGCAGTTCTTC	TRBD1	TRBV3-1	TRBJ2-1	-
CASSLPIGTNTIYF	TGTGCCAGCAGTTTACCGATAGGGACCAACACCATATATTTT	-	TRBV28	TRBJ1-3	few
CASSSGPKQFF	TGTGCCAGCAGCTCCGGGCCGAAGCAGTTCTTC	-	TRBV11-2	TRBJ2-1	few
CASCLSLGYQPQHF	TGTGCCAGCTGCCTATCCTTGGGTTATCAGCCCCAGCATTTT	-	TRBV28	TRBJ1-5	many
CASSLDSGAFF	TGTGCCAGCAGCCTGGACAGTGGAGCTTTCTTT	-	TRBV12-3/TRBV12-4	TRBJ1-1	few
CASSLGGKLEAFF	TGTGCCAGCAGCTTGGGGGGCAAACTTGAAGCTTTCTTT	-	TRBV13	TRBJ1-1	few
CASTPGTTDTQYF	TGTGCCAGCACCCCGGGTACCACAGATACGCAGTATTTT	-	TRBV28	TRBJ2-3	many
CAISELAGTKETQYF	TGTGCCATCAGCGAACTAGCGGGGACGAAAGAGACCCAGTACTTC	TRBD2	TRBV10-3	TRBJ2-5	few
CASSYSAGASYTF	TGTGCCAGCAGTTACTCAGCGGGGGCGAGCTACACCTTC	-	TRBV6-6	TRBJ1-2	-
CASSPTNADTQYF	TGTGCCAGCAGCCCCACGAATGCAGATACGCAGTATTTT	-	TRBV7-3	TRBJ2-3	many
CASSAEYYEQYF	TGTGCCAGCAGTGCCGAGTACTACGAGCAGTACTTC	-	TRBV2	TRBJ2-7	-
CASSPYRGIGYEQYF	TGTGCCAGCAGCCCCTACAGGGGGATTGGATACGAGCAGTACTTC	TRBD1	TRBV7-8	TRBJ2-7	many
CATSEANYGYTF	TGTGCCACCAGTGAAGCTAACTATGGCTACACCTTC	-	TRBV24-1	TRBJ1-2	-
CSARDLASGLNEQFF	TGCAGTGCTAGAGATCTGGCTAGCGGCCTTAATGAGCAGTTCTTC	TRBD2	TRBV20-1	TRBJ2-1	-
CSVEDLGQGTGGYTF	TGCAGCGTTGAAGACCTTGGACAGGGGACCGGTGGCTACACCTTC	TRBD1	TRBV29-1	TRBJ1-2	few
CASFQKTGQETQYF	TGCGCCAGCTTCCAGAAGACAGGTCAAGAGACCCAGTACTTC	-	TRBV5-1	TRBJ2-5	-
CASRSSGDYEQYF	TGTGCCAGCAGATCGAGCGGGGACTACGAGCAGTACTTC	TRBD2	TRBV7-2	TRBJ2-7	-
CASSRRDRGTYEQYF	TGTGCCAGCAGCCGCCGGGACAGGGGGACCTACGAGCAGTACTTC	TRBD1	TRBV28	TRBJ2-7	many
CASSDPRNNYGYTF	TGTGCCAGCAGTGACCCAAGGAATAACTATGGCTACACCTTC	-	TRBV2	TRBJ1-2	-
CSARAREDYNSPLHF	TGCAGTGCTCGGGCCAGGGAAGACTATAATTCACCCCTCCACTTT	-	TRBV20-1	TRBJ1-6	-
CASSQVPGQGAADTQYF	TGTGCCAGCAGCCAAGTACCGGGACAGGGGGCGGCAGATACGCAGTATTTT	TRBD1	TRBV4-2	TRBJ2-3	-
CASKTGGAGFDEQFF	TGTGCCAGCAAGACAGGGGGGGCCGGCTTCGATGAGCAGTTCTTC	TRBD1	TRBV6-1	TRBJ2-1	many
CASSYPNTEAFF	TGTGCCAGCAGTTACCCGAACACTGAAGCTTTCTTT	-	TRBV6-5	TRBJ1-1	-
CASQGFSSGNTIYF	TGTGCCAGCCAGGGTTTCAGCTCTGGAAACACCATATATTTT	-	TRBV6-6	TRBJ1-3	few
CASSRLRAGGVGETQYF	TGTGCCAGCAGCCGACTCCGAGCGGGAGGGGTGGGAGAGACCCAGTACTTC	TRBD2	TRBV6-6	TRBJ2-5	-
CSAREDLVGVGGTQYF	TGCAGTGCTAGAGAAGACTTAGTTGGAGTCGGGGGGACCCAGTACTTC	-	TRBV20-1	TRBJ2-5	few
CASSLPGQGFNEQFF	TGTGCCAGCAGTTTACCGGGACAGGGGTTCAATGAGCAGTTCTTC	TRBD1	TRBV12-3/TRBV12-4	TRBJ2-1	few
CASSPTSGRSGVLFF	TGTGCCAGCAGCCCGACTAGCGGGCGAAGCGGGGTGCTGTTTTTT	TRBD2	TRBV7-2	TRBJ2-2	-
CASSLRLAGRETQYF	TGTGCCAGCAGCTTACGACTAGCGGGGAGGGAGACCCAGTACTTC	TRBD2	TRBV7-6	TRBJ2-5	-
CASSSPTGSGANVLTF	TGTGCCAGCAGTTCCCCTACGGGTTCCGGGGCCAACGTCCTGACTTTC	-	TRBV28	TRBJ2-6	-
CASCPDSGNTIYF	TGTGCCAGCTGTCCGGATTCTGGAAACACCATATATTTT	-	TRBV2	TRBJ1-3	few
CASRLGTGGDEQFF	TGTGCCAGCAGGCTCGGGACAGGGGGCGATGAGCAGTTCTTC	TRBD1	TRBV28	TRBJ2-1	many
CASSLSQGAWNEQFF	TGTGCCAGCAGTTTAAGCCAGGGGGCGTGGAATGAGCAGTTCTTC	TRBD1	TRBV28	TRBJ2-1	many
CASRAAGTSGTYEQYF	TGTGCCAGCAGGGCGGCCGGGACTAGCGGTACCTACGAGCAGTACTTC	TRBD2	TRBV28	TRBJ2-7	many
CASSLGIWDTDTQYF	TGTGCCAGCAGCCTCGGAATCTGGGACACAGATACGCAGTATTTT	-	TRBV7-2	TRBJ2-3	few
CASSPVRGDRGRRTEAFF	TGTGCCAGCAGCCCGGTCCGAGGCGACAGGGGGCGACGCACTGAAGCTTTCTTT	TRBD1	TRBV11-2	TRBJ1-1	few
CASFRDRGSDTQYF	TGTGCCAGCTTCCGGGACAGGGGTTCAGATACGCAGTATTTT	TRBD1	TRBV6-1	TRBJ2-3	-
CASSSPPQPQHF	TGTGCCAGCAGCTCACCCCCTCAGCCCCAGCATTTT	-	TRBV7-2	TRBJ1-5	many